This is a list of T cell receptor beta chains from one sample in a study of T cells in Graves' hyperthyroidism and ophthalmopathy. TCRdb independently ran MiXCR on the multiplex PCR reads; one entry per CDR3 protein. The sample lists approximately 400,000 distinct CDR3 sequences; about a sixth were seen once. The sample comprised blood. Source of these receptors: a woman in her late teens or twenties with Graves' hyperthyroidism. The CDR3 runs from the conserved cysteine through the conserved F or W. A D gene is named only where the DNA matches it firmly. Rows may omit the clone size; those that give it use once, few, many or a size class.

d_call	v_call	clone_size	j_call	cdr3_nt	cdr3_aa
.	TRBV12-3/TRBV12-4	.	TRBJ1-1	TGTGCCAGCAGCTCAGAACCCATTAACACTGAAGCTTTCTTT	CASSSEPINTEAFF
TRBD2	TRBV6-2/TRBV6-3	.	TRBJ2-3	TGTGCCAGCAGTTCCCCGGGAGGGCCTACAGATACGCAGTATTTT	CASSSPGGPTDTQYF
.	TRBV20-1	many	TRBJ1-6	TGCAGTGCTAGAGTCCCCAGAGGCGACTCACCCCTCCACTTT	CSARVPRGDSPLHF
TRBD2	TRBV4-1	.	TRBJ2-7	TGCGCCAGCAGCCGGGTACCGGGACTAGCCTACGAGCAGTACTTC	CASSRVPGLAYEQYF
.	TRBV6-2/TRBV6-3	many	TRBJ1-2	TGTGCCAGCAGTCCCCGGGGGCTCTATGGCTACACCTTC	CASSPRGLYGYTF
TRBD1	TRBV30	many	TRBJ1-1	TGTGCCTGGAGTACTCAGGGGGACACTGAAGCTTTCTTT	CAWSTQGDTEAFF
.	TRBV6-1	many	TRBJ1-4	TGTGCCAGCACCCCTCGGCGTGGGGCAACTAATGAAAAACTGTTTTTT	CASTPRRGATNEKLFF
TRBD1	TRBV9	.	TRBJ1-2	TGTGCCAGCAGCCTGACCGGGACAGGGAACCGGGACTATGGCTACACCTTC	CASSLTGTGNRDYGYTF
TRBD2	TRBV6-1	many	TRBJ2-4	TGTGCCAGCAGCACCACGGGGGGGGCCAAAAACATTCAGTACTTC	CASSTTGGAKNIQYF
TRBD2	TRBV20-1	many	TRBJ2-3	TGCAGTGCTAGGGGTTCGGGAGGCCCCACAGATACGCAGTATTTT	CSARGSGGPTDTQYF
TRBD1	TRBV12-3/TRBV12-4	.	TRBJ1-1	TGTGCCAGCAGTTTAAACACAGGGGAAAGTGAAGCTTTCTTT	CASSLNTGESEAFF
TRBD2	TRBV9	many	TRBJ2-3	TGTGCCAGCAGCTTACGACTAGCGGCTAACACAGATACGCAGTATTTT	CASSLRLAANTDTQYF
.	TRBV7-2	.	TRBJ2-1	TGTGCCACCAGTGATTCTGACTCCAATGAGCAGTTCTTC	CATSDSDSNEQFF
.	TRBV7-3	.	TRBJ2-7	TGTGCTAGCAGCCCCAGACAGAACTCCTACGAGCAGTACTTC	CASSPRQNSYEQYF
.	TRBV9	few	TRBJ2-2	TGTGCCAGCAGCGTATCTGGCGCGAACACCGGGGAGCTGTTTTTT	CASSVSGANTGELFF
.	TRBV18	few	TRBJ1-5	TGTGCCAGCTCACCAGGAACCCCCTATAGCAATCAGCCCCAGCATTTT	CASSPGTPYSNQPQHF
.	TRBV5-1	few	TRBJ1-6	TGCGCCAGCAGCTTACACACTGTTTCATACAATTCACCCCTCCACTTT	CASSLHTVSYNSPLHF
.	TRBV7-8	many	TRBJ1-5	TGTGCCAGCAGCTTGGATTCTCGGGGGGGCAATCAGCCCCAGCATTTT	CASSLDSRGGNQPQHF
.	TRBV11-3	many	TRBJ2-5	TGTGCCAGCAGCCCAATTTACATTTTCCCGTCGGGACACCCTCTGGAGACCCAGTACTTC	CASSPIYIFPSGHPLETQYF
.	TRBV5-1	many	TRBJ2-2	TGCGCCAGCAGCCTGCGTCTGCGTGCCGGGGAGCTGTTTTTT	CASSLRLRAGELFF
.	TRBV6-1	many	TRBJ2-7	TGTGCCAGCGCCCAGGGGAATCCCTACGAGCAGTACTTC	CASAQGNPYEQYF
.	TRBV30	many	TRBJ1-1	TGTGCCTGGAAAGACTCTGAAGCTTTCTTT	CAWKDSEAFF
.	TRBV10-3	.	TRBJ1-1	TGTGCCATCAGTGAGTCGACAGGGAACACTGAAGCTTTCTTT	CAISESTGNTEAFF
TRBD1	TRBV12-3/TRBV12-4	many	TRBJ1-2	TGTGCCAGCAGTCCATCGGACAGGGCTAACTATGGCTACACCTTC	CASSPSDRANYGYTF
.	TRBV18	many	TRBJ2-4	TGTGCCAGCTCCCGTGCCGTGGCGGGCAAAAACATTCAGTACTTC	CASSRAVAGKNIQYF
.	TRBV12-5	few	TRBJ1-3	TGTGCTAGTGGTTTAACCGCTGGAAACACCATATATTTT	CASGLTAGNTIYF
.	TRBV6-5	many	TRBJ2-7	TGTGCCAGCAGTTACAACGGCCCTTACGAGCAGTACTTC	CASSYNGPYEQYF
.	TRBV15	.	TRBJ2-5	TGTGCCACCAGCAGAGATATCCGGGGCCAGTACTTC	CATSRDIRGQYF
TRBD1	TRBV5-1	many	TRBJ2-7	TGCGCCAGCAGCACAGGACAGGGGGCCGTCGAGCAGTACTTC	CASSTGQGAVEQYF
.	TRBV28	many	TRBJ1-6	TGTGCCAGCAGTCTGAGGACACTGAATTCACCCCTCCACTTT	CASSLRTLNSPLHF
.	TRBV12-3/TRBV12-4	many	TRBJ2-7	TGTGCCAGCAGTTTGCTATCCGGGCCCCGCCGGCAGTACTTC	CASSLLSGPRRQYF
TRBD2	TRBV5-6	few	TRBJ2-5	TGTGCCAGCAGCTCCGGTACGGGAGGAGTACAAGAGACCCAGTACTTC	CASSSGTGGVQETQYF
.	TRBV10-3	many	TRBJ1-2	TGTGCCATCAGTGAGTCAAGAGCTAACTATGGCTACACCTTC	CAISESRANYGYTF
.	TRBV15	many	TRBJ1-5	TGTGCCACCAGCAGCGGTGGAGCTAGCAATCAGCCCCAGCATTTT	CATSSGGASNQPQHF
.	TRBV7-8	.	TRBJ1-1	TGTGCCGGCAGCTTACGGCAGAACACTGAAGCTTTCTTT	CAGSLRQNTEAFF
TRBD2	TRBV29-1	many	TRBJ2-3	TGCAGCGTTGTAGGACTAGCAGGCGAAGATACGCAGTATTTT	CSVVGLAGEDTQYF
TRBD2	TRBV5-1	few	TRBJ2-1	TGCGCCAGCAATACACTAGCGGGTTACAATGAGCAGTTCTTC	CASNTLAGYNEQFF
TRBD1	TRBV6-2/TRBV6-3	few	TRBJ2-7	TGTGCCACCGAGACAGGGTACGAGCAGTACTTC	CATETGYEQYF
TRBD2	TRBV12-3/TRBV12-4	many	TRBJ2-7	TGTGCCAGCGTGGACGGGAGGGCCGGCGCGGGGCAGTACTTC	CASVDGRAGAGQYF
TRBD2	TRBV9	.	TRBJ2-7	TGTGCCAGCTCCACTAGCGGCATCTCCTACGAGCAGTACTTC	CASSTSGISYEQYF
.	TRBV28	many	TRBJ2-7	TGTGCCAGCGCCGATGGCGGGGCAGGGGAACCCGAGCAGTACTTC	CASADGGAGEPEQYF
.	TRBV11-2	many	TRBJ2-2	TGTGCCAGCAGCTTAGTTACAGGGTTCACCGGGGAGCTGTTTTTT	CASSLVTGFTGELFF
.	TRBV11-2	many	TRBJ2-5	TGTGCCAGCAGCTCTACTACCCAAGAGACCCAGTACTTC	CASSSTTQETQYF
.	TRBV28	many	TRBJ1-2	TGTGCCAGCTATCGAGCATTCGGCGGCTACACCTTC	CASYRAFGGYTF
TRBD2	TRBV2	many	TRBJ2-1	TGTGCCAGCGTGTCCGGCGGGAGATCTTACAATGAGCAGTTCTTC	CASVSGGRSYNEQFF
.	TRBV7-9	many	TRBJ2-7	TGTGCCAGCAGTTACGTTGGCAGACGCCACGAGCAGTACTTC	CASSYVGRRHEQYF
TRBD1	TRBV30	.	TRBJ1-5	TGTGCCTGGAGTTTTGGGACAGTGGATAGCAATCAGCCCCAGCATTTT	CAWSFGTVDSNQPQHF
.	TRBV2	many	TRBJ1-6	TGTGCCAGCAGTGAAATGGGCGGAGGCGATTCACCCCTCCACTTT	CASSEMGGGDSPLHF
.	TRBV12-3/TRBV12-4	.	TRBJ1-5	TGTGCCAGCAGTTTCGTGGACGGAGAGCCCCAGCATTTT	CASSFVDGEPQHF
.	TRBV4-1	.	TRBJ1-2	TGCGCCAGCAGCGCGGCATCTGGGGGCTACACCTTC	CASSAASGGYTF